This TCR beta chain is from a study of technical replicates of blood from several donors. Repertoires were generated with immunoSEQ multiplex PCR, while TCRdb's copy carries only in-frame clones and drops some. In the table there are 44,000 or so clones, around 90% of which are singletons. This CDR3 contains 17 residues. The trim removed 5 bases at V and 2 bases at J, leaving 13 bases unmatched. The germline gives CDR1 LNHNV, CDR2 YYDKDF (reference sequence). Sequences were obtained from PBMCs. The sequence was collected from a human donor in good health. Some clones in this sample may be carry-over from other donors' samples. V gene TRBV15 combines with J gene TRBJ2-7; TRBD1 aligns across 9 bases. The CDR3 protein is CATSARTGTGRPYEQYF. The CDR3 coding sequence is TGTGCCACCAGCGCACGGACCGGGACAGGGAGACCCTACGAGCAGTACTTC.